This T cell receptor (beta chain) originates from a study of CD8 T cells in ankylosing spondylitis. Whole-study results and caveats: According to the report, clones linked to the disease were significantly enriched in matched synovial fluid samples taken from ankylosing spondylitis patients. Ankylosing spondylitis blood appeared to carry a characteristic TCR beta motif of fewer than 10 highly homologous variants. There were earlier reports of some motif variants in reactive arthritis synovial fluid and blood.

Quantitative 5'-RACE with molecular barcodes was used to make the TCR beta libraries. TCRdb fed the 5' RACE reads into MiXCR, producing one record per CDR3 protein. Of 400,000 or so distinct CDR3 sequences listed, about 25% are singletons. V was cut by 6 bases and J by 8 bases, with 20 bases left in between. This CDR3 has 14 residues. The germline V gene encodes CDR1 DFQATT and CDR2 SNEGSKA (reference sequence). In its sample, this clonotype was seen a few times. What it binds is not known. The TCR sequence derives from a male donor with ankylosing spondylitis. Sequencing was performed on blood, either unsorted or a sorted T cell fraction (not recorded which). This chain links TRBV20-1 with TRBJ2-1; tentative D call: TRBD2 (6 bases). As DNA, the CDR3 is TGCAGTGCCGAGGGACTGGCAGGGCGAGATGAGCAGTTCTTC. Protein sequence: CSAEGLAGRDEQFF.